This T cell receptor beta chain was identified in a study of blood T cells in healthy people across ages. Trimming pared 5 bases from V and 9 bases from J, leaving 14 bases between. CDR1 is SGHNT, CDR2 YENEEA, per germline. The CDR3 extends over 13 amino acids. Together with a sample-barcoded 5' primer, a J-beta primer mix was included in a second PCR lasting roughly 6 to 12 cycles. TCRdb independently ran MiXCR on the 5' RACE reads; one entry per CDR3 protein. The sample has hundreds of thousands of distinct CDR3 sequences; just over 55% are singletons. The TCR comes from a man aged 40-49 years in good health. What was sequenced was blood. J is TRBJ2-4 and V is TRBV11-3; D is undetermined. CDR3 region: CASSPAVEGIQYF. The DNA for the CDR3 is TGTGCCAGCAGCCCAGCTGTGGAAGGCATTCAGTACTTC.